This T cell receptor (beta chain) came from a study of T cells after yellow fever vaccination. Study context: Fractions low in cell number were prepared with SMART-Seq v4 Ultra Low Input.

With V trimmed by 1 base and J by 4 bases, 9 bases remained unmatched. Germline values: CDR1 SGHTA, CDR2 FQGNSA. The CDR3 contains 16 residues. The authors made TCR cDNA by 5'RACE template switching, adding a universal primer site and UMIs. MiXCR was run by TCRdb on the 5' RACE reads, yielding one entry per CDR3 protein. The sample lists 620,000 or so distinct CDR3 sequences; roughly an eighth were seen once. The TCR sequence derives from a man younger than 45 who received the YFV17D yellow fever vaccine. Specimen: PBMCs, collected on the day of the yellow fever booster vaccination. The chain combines TRBV7-2 with TRBJ2-5; 7 bases line up with TRBD2. The CDR3 protein is CASSLGAGILRETQYF. DNA for the CDR3: TGTGCCAGCAGCTTAGGAGCGGGAATTTTAAGAGAGACCCAGTACTTC.